Following are 20 T cell receptor beta chains from one sample sequenced in a study of T cell responses to AZD1222 COVID-19 vaccine. Here immunoSEQ multiplex PCR was the method, and the copy in TCRdb shows in-frame clones only, minus some. The data hold roughly 180,000 clones, with 90% to 95% observed a single time. This specimen was peripheral blood, taken on day 0 of AZD1222 vaccination. The origin of the receptors is an adult in good health.

The rearrangement uses TRBV30 and TRBJ2-7; D is tentatively TRBD1 or TRBD2 (6 bases each). Per the germline V gene, CDR1 is GTSNPN and CDR2 is SVGIG (reference sequence). The length of the CDR3 is 12 residues. V was pared by 3 bases and J by 5 bases, with 11 bases between. CDR3 loop: CAWRGGQNEQYF. The CDR3 DNA reads TGTGCCTGGAGGGGGGGACAAAACGAGCAGTACTTC. Together with reference TRBV30 and TRBJ2-7, the CDR3 gives the full variable domain: SQTIHQWPATLVQPVGSPLSLECTVEGTSNPNLYWYRQAAGRGLQLLFYSVGIGQISSEVPQNLSASRPQDRQFILSSKKLLLSDSGFYLCAWRGGQNEQYFGPGTRLTVT.

The V and J genes are TRBV4-3 and TRBJ1-5; maybe TRBD1 (5 bases). Germline CDR1 and CDR2: LGHNA and YSLEER. Between the trimmed V and J ends, which lost 0 bases and 3 bases, there was a span of 6 bases. The CDR3 runs 14 residues. The CDR3 here is CASSQETDNQPQHF. For the CDR3, the DNA is TGCGCCAGCAGCCAAGAGACAGACAATCAGCCCCAGCATTTT.

This clone was seen once. The chain links TRBV19 to TRBJ1-6; D remains ambiguous. The V end lost 3 bases, the J end lost 6 bases, and 12 bases lay between the germline ends. The CDR3 totals 15 residues. Looked up from germline, CDR1 is LNHDA and CDR2 is SQIVND (reference sequence). The CDR3 nucleotides are TGTGCCAGTAGTATTTATTGGCGGGGTAATTCACCCCTCCACTTT. It encodes CASSIYWRGNSPLHF.

The chain employs TRBV11-3 and TRBJ2-1; 7 bases are a match to TRBD1. J lost 1 base, V lost 2 bases, and 2 bases had no gene match. CDR3 length: 15 residues. Per the germline V gene, CDR1 is SGHNT and CDR2 is YENEEA. CDR3 DNA sequence: TGTGCCAGCAGCTTATTCAGGGGGTCCTACAATGAGCAGTTCTTC. This translates into CASSLFRGSYNEQFF.

The CDR3 protein is CASSRGLAGGGPREQYF. CDR3 nucleotides: TGTGCCAGCAGCCGGGGACTAGCGGGAGGAGGGCCTCGCGAGCAGTACTTC. The V and J genes are TRBV7-2 and TRBJ2-7; 15 bases match TRBD2. V dropped 5 bases and J dropped 6; count of bases not matched to a gene: 11. The CDR3 is made up of 17 amino acids. Germline V CDR1 and CDR2: SGHTA, FQGNSA. The full variable domain, in which reference TRBV7-2 and TRBJ2-7 provide the parts outside the CDR3, is GAGVSQSPSNKVTEKGKDVELRCDPISGHTALYWYRQSLGQGLEFLIYFQGNSAPDKSGLPSDRFSAERTGGSVSTLTIQRTQQEDSAVYLCASSRGLAGGGPREQYFGPGTRLTVT.

The J gene is TRBJ1-1, the V gene TRBV5-1; D is perhaps TRBD1 (6 bases). Trimming removed 0 bases at V and 2 bases at J, with 14 bases between. Per the germline V gene, CDR1 is SGHRS and CDR2 is YFSETQ. The CDR3 runs 16 residues. Here the CDR3 reads CASSLERGQINTEAFF. CDR3 nucleotides: TGCGCCAGCAGCTTGGAAAGAGGACAGATAAACACTGAAGCTTTCTTT. Supplemented by reference TRBV5-1 and TRBJ1-1, the full variable domain reads KAGVTQTPRYLIKTRGQQVTLSCSPISGHRSVSWYQQTPGQGLQFLFEYFSETQRNKGNFPGRFSGRQFSNSRSEMNVSTLELGDSALYLCASSLERGQINTEAFFGQGTRLTVV.

DNA of the CDR3: TGTGCCAGCAGACTGATCCAAACCGGGACTAGCGGCTACGAGCAGTACTTC. Its translation is CASRLIQTGTSGYEQYF. V and J are TRBV7-2 and TRBJ2-7; 11 bases align to TRBD2. There are 17 residues in the CDR3. The junction had 13 bases not matched to a gene; V was cut back by 6 bases and J by 3 bases. Germline CDR1 reads SGHTA; CDR2 reads FQGNSA.

The J gene is TRBJ2-7, the V gene TRBV19; 8 bases map to TRBD1. V gave up 4 bases and J gave up 0 bases; unmatched junction bases: 5. This CDR3 is 15 amino acids long. The V gene's germline CDR1 is LNHDA and CDR2 SQIVND (reference sequence). Written as DNA, the CDR3 is TGTGCCAGTAGTAACGGACAGGGCCACTCCTACGAGCAGTACTTC. Encoded protein: CASSNGQGHSYEQYF.

The CDR3 region has the DNA TGTGCCAGCAGTTTACGGGCCGGGACTAGCATGGAGACCCAGTACTTC. Amino acid sequence: CASSLRAGTSMETQYF. The chain employs TRBV28 and TRBJ2-5, with 9 bases aligning to TRBD2. J gave up 5 bases and V 2 bases, and 9 bases lay outside the gene matches. CDR1 MDHEN and CDR2 SYDVKM come from the germline V gene. The CDR3 has 16 residues.

The chain employs TRBV11-2 and TRBJ1-3; TRBD1 aligns across 7 bases. The trim removed 4 bases at V and 4 bases at J, leaving 4 bases unmatched. The CDR3 runs 14 residues. Per germline, CDR1 SGHAT and CDR2 FQNNGV. The CDR3 is CASSSDRAGNTIYF. For the CDR3, the DNA is TGTGCCAGCAGCTCAGACAGGGCCGGAAACACCATATATTTT.

This sequence joins TRBV28 and TRBJ1-1; 12 bases align to TRBD1. The CDR3 spans 21 residues. With 3 bases clipped from V and 6 bases from J, the junction kept 23 bases outside the gene matches. The germline V gene has CDR1 MDHEN and CDR2 SYDVKM. CDR3 loop: CASSFLLLNEVGTGGPSEAFF. Written as DNA, the CDR3 is TGTGCCAGCAGTTTTCTCCTCCTAAATGAAGTAGGGACAGGGGGCCCCTCTGAAGCTTTCTTT.

The gene calls are TRBV9 and TRBJ1-6; 7 bases line up with TRBD1. The CDR3 sequence is 14 residues long. Germline assignment: CDR1 SGDLS and CDR2 YYNGEE. V lost 3 bases and J lost 9; bases outside the gene matches: 6. The CDR3 is CASSGLQGRSPLHF. CDR3 nucleotides: TGTGCCAGCAGCGGACTACAGGGGCGTTCACCCCTCCACTTT.

This sequence joins TRBV28 and TRBJ2-7, with D uncertain. Germline V gene sequence: CDR1 MDHEN, CDR2 SYDVKM. CDR3 length: 13 amino acids. The V and J ends lost 4 bases and 2 bases respectively, with 9 bases between them. Written as DNA, the CDR3 is TGTGCCAGCAGTTCCGACTTTACCTACGAGCAGTACTTC. Residues: CASSSDFTYEQYF.

CDR3 residues: CASSPGEGIPEAFF. DNA for the CDR3: TGTGCCAGCAGCCCGGGGGAGGGTATACCTGAAGCTTTCTTT. This chain connects TRBV5-5 to TRBJ1-1, with a weak D call TRBD1 (5 bases). V shed 4 bases and J shed 6 bases, with 16 bases lying between them. The CDR3 is 14 amino acids. The germline V gene encodes CDR1 SGHKS and CDR2 YYEKEE (reference sequence).

The chain joins TRBV6-5 to TRBJ1-5; 7 nucleotides match TRBD1. Trimming took 2 bases from V and 0 from J; bases not matched to a gene: 4. CDR3 length: 16 amino acids. Germline assignment: CDR1 MNHEY and CDR2 SVGAGI. The CDR3 sequence is CASSYLPGGSNQPQHF. The DNA of the CDR3 is TGTGCCAGCAGTTACCTCCCAGGGGGTAGCAATCAGCCCCAGCATTTT.

This chain connects TRBV10-2 to TRBJ2-7, with 10 bases aligning to TRBD2. This CDR3 is built from 14 residues. The germline CDR1 and CDR2 sequences are WSHSY and SAAADI. Trimming cost V 10 bases and J 0 bases; bases outside gene matches: 6. The CDR3 nucleotides read TGCGCCACCCGCCCTAGCGGGAGCTCCTACGAGCAGTACTTC. Translating it yields CATRPSGSSYEQYF.

The rearrangement uses TRBV5-6 and TRBJ1-4; the D is unclear. Trimming shortened V by 4 bases and J by 7 bases, and 14 bases separated the two germline ends. The germline CDR1 and CDR2 sequences are SGHDT and YYEEEE. This CDR3 region has 14 residues. The CDR3 loop is CASSGPGNGEKLFF. For the CDR3, the DNA is TGTGCCAGCAGCGGACCCGGGAATGGTGAAAAACTGTTTTTT. The full variable domain, completed using reference TRBV5-6 and TRBJ1-4, is DAGVTQSPTHLIKTRGQQVTLRCSPKSGHDTVSWYQQALGQGPQFIFQYYEEEERQRGNFPDRFSGHQFPNYSSELNVNALLLGDSALYLCASSGPGNGEKLFFGSGTQLSVL.

The chain's CDR3 is CASSLGGLPGYTF. In DNA form, the CDR3 reads TGTGCCAGCAGCTTGGGAGGACTTCCTGGCTACACCTTC. The chain joins TRBV5-6 to TRBJ1-2; D is unclear. V gave up 0 bases and J gave up 7 bases, with 10 bases separating them. From germline, CDR1 is SGHDT and CDR2 YYEEEE. This CDR3 spans 13 amino acids.

This rearrangement joins TRBV12-3 or TRBV12-4 to TRBJ1-2; tentative D call: TRBD1 (5 bases). CDR3 length equals 11 residues. V lost 4 bases to trimming and J lost 12 bases, with 12 bases between them. CDR3 sequence reads: CASSYGQDHTF. CDR3 coding DNA: TGTGCCAGCAGTTACGGACAAGATCACACCTTC.

V and J are TRBV11-2 and TRBJ2-7; D gene unclear. Germline CDR1 SGHAT, CDR2 FQNNGV. The CDR3 runs to 13 residues. V lost 0 bases, J lost 3 bases, and 6 bases lay in between. The CDR3, as DNA: TGTGCCAGCAGCTTAGAACATAACTACGAGCAGTACTTC. This translates into CASSLEHNYEQYF.